Listed below are T cell receptor beta chains from one sample, sequenced in a study of CD8 T cells in ankylosing spondylitis. In TCRdb, the 5' RACE reads were re-called with MiXCR into one record per CDR3 protein. Altogether around 150,000 distinct CDR3 sequences are present, 6% to 8.5% being singletons, with the ten largest covering around 11%. Sequenced material: blood, either unsorted or a sorted T cell fraction (not recorded which). Every receptor here comes from a female donor with ankylosing spondylitis or in good health (not recorded which). The CDR3 runs from the conserved cysteine through the conserved F or W. D genes are given only for firm matches. The size entry gives once, few or many counts, or a class when the clone is expanded.

cdr3_aa: CASTTSGGSNTGELFF
cdr3_nt: TGTGCCAGCACGACTAGCGGGGGGTCCAACACCGGGGAGCTGTTTTTT
d_call: TRBD2
j_call: TRBJ2-2
v_call: TRBV6-1
clone_size: many

cdr3_aa: CASSLGTGLQYEQYF
cdr3_nt: TGTGCCAGCAGCCTCGGGACAGGCCTACAATACGAGCAGTACTTC
d_call: TRBD1
j_call: TRBJ2-7
v_call: TRBV11-2
clone_size: few

cdr3_aa: CASSLGQGVSDTQYF
cdr3_nt: TGTGCCAGCAGCTTGGGACAGGGGGTTTCAGATACGCAGTATTTT
d_call: TRBD1
j_call: TRBJ2-3
v_call: TRBV5-4
clone_size: many

cdr3_aa: CASSLGRGGGYTF
cdr3_nt: TGTGCCAGCAGTTTAGGCAGGGGAGGAGGCTACACCTTC
d_call: -
j_call: TRBJ1-2
v_call: TRBV12-3/TRBV12-4
clone_size: many

cdr3_aa: CASIPGPRTGAANTEAFF
cdr3_nt: TGTGCCAGCATCCCCGGGCCAAGGACAGGGGCCGCGAACACTGAAGCTTTCTTT
d_call: TRBD1
j_call: TRBJ1-1
v_call: TRBV6-1
clone_size: many

cdr3_aa: CASSRGGYNEQFF
cdr3_nt: TGTGCCAGCAGTCGGGGGGGCTACAATGAGCAGTTCTTC
d_call: TRBD2
j_call: TRBJ2-1
v_call: TRBV25-1
clone_size: many

cdr3_aa: CASSLLDGELFF
cdr3_nt: TGTGCCAGCAGTTTACTCGACGGGGAGCTGTTTTTT
d_call: -
j_call: TRBJ2-2
v_call: TRBV12-3/TRBV12-4
clone_size: many

cdr3_aa: CASSLRGNYGYTF
cdr3_nt: TGTGCCAGCAGCTTACGGGGCAACTATGGCTACACCTTC
d_call: -
j_call: TRBJ1-2
v_call: TRBV5-6
clone_size: many

cdr3_aa: CATREVVNTEAFF
cdr3_nt: TGTGCCACCCGGGAGGTCGTGAACACTGAAGCTTTCTTT
d_call: -
j_call: TRBJ1-1
v_call: TRBV6-1
clone_size: many

cdr3_aa: CASSRGAEDTQYF
cdr3_nt: TGTGCTAGCAGCCGAGGGGCGGAAGATACGCAGTATTTT
d_call: -
j_call: TRBJ2-3
v_call: TRBV7-7
clone_size: few